This T cell receptor beta chain is drawn from a study of blood T cell repertoires in COVID-19. The V end was cut by 2 bases, the J end by 0 bases, with 10 bases between. This CDR3 contains 15 residues. The germline gives CDR1 SGHTS, CDR2 YDEGEE. Original methodology: Amplified reference gene primers provided the basis for estimating nucleated cell counts. The assay was immunoSEQ multiplex PCR, and TCRdb's table has in-frame clones only and misses some. V and J calls and clone size are copied from that table; D and trimming were computed from the DNA. The sample comprises 100,000 to 150,000 clones, 80% to 90% of which are singletons, and around 4.5% rests with the top ten.

The sequence came from a man aged 60 to 75 with COVID-19, enrolled during active disease. Source material: peripheral blood. The chain carries TRBV5-8 and TRBJ2-3, with D unclear. For the CDR3, the DNA is TGTGCCAGCAGCTTTAGAGGCAGCAGCACAGATACGCAGTATTTT. Translated, it gives CASSFRGSSTDTQYF.